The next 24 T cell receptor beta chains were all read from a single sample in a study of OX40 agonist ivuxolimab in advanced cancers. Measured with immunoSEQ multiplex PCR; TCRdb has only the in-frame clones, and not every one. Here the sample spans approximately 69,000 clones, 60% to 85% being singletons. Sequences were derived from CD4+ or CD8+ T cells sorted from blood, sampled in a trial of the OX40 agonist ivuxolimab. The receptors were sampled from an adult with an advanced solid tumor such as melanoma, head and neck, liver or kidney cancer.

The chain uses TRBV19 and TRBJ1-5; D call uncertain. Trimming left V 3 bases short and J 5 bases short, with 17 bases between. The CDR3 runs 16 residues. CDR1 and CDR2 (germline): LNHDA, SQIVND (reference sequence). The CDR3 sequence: CASSILAPGPDQPQHF. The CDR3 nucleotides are TGTGCCAGTAGTATTCTAGCCCCGGGTCCTGATCAGCCCCAGCATTTT.

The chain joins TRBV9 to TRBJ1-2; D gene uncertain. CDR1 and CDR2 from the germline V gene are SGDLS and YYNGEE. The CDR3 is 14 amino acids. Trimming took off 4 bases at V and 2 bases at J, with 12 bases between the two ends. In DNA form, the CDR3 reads TGTGCCAGCAGCCCCCCGGGAGCCAACTATGGCTACACCTTC. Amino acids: CASSPPGANYGYTF.

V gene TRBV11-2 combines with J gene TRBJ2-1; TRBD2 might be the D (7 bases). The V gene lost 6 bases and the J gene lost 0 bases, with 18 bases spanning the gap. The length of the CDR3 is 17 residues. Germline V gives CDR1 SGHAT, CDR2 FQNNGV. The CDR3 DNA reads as TGTGCCAGCAGTAAGGGGGGGGCGAGAAGCTCCTACAATGAGCAGTTCTTC. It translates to CASSKGGARSSYNEQFF.

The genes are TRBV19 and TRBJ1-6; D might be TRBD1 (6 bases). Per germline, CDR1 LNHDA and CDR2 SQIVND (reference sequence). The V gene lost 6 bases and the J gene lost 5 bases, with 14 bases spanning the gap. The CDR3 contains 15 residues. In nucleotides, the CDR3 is TGTGCCAGTAGGGCTATTTGGACAGATAATTCACCCCTCCACTTT. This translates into CASRAIWTDNSPLHF.

The CDR3 region is CASSLDPETERCSNQPQHF. CDR3 bases: TGTGCCAGCAGCTTAGATCCCGAGACAGAACGATGTAGCAATCAGCCCCAGCATTTT. The V and J genes are TRBV11-3 and TRBJ1-5; weak D call: TRBD1 (5 bases). The length of the CDR3 is 19 residues. Trimming left V 0 bases short and J 0 bases short, with 18 bases between. CDR1 SGHNT and CDR2 YENEEA come from the germline V gene.

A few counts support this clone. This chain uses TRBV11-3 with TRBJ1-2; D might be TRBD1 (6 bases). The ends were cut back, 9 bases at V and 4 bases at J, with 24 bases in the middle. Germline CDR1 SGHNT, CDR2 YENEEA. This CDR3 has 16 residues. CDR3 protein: CARTQHPPGHIYGYTF. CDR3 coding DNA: TGTGCCAGGACGCAACATCCTCCGGGACACATCTATGGCTACACCTTC.

CDR3 region: CASSERQGGNTIYF. In DNA, the CDR3 is TGTGCCAGCAGTGAACGACAGGGAGGAAACACCATATATTTT. The rearrangement links TRBV6-1 to TRBJ1-3, with 7 bases aligning to TRBD1. The CDR3 is 14 amino acids. Germline trimming cut 2 bases from V and 4 bases from J; bases unmatched to any gene: 2. The germline V gene has CDR1 MNHNS and CDR2 SASEGT.

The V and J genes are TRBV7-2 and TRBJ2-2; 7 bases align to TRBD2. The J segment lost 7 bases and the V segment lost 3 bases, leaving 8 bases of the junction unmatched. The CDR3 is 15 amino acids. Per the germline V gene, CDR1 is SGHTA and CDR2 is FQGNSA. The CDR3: CASSLGGSSVGELFF. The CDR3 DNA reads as TGTGCCAGCAGCTTGGGCGGGAGCTCGGTCGGGGAGCTGTTTTTT.

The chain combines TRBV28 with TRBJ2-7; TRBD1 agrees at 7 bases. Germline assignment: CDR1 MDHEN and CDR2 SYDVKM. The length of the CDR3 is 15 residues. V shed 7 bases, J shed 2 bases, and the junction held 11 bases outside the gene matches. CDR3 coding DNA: TGTGCCAGCACCCTAAACAGGGGCCAAACCTACGAGCAGTACTTC. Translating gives CASTLNRGQTYEQYF.

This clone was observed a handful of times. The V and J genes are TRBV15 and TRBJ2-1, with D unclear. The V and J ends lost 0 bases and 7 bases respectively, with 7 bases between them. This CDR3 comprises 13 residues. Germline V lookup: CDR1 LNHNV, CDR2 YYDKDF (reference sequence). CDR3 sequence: CATSRDSRNEQFF. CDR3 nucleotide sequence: TGTGCCACCAGCAGAGATTCGAGGAATGAGCAGTTCTTC. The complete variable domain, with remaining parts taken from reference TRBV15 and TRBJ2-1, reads DAMVIQNPRYQVTQFGKPVTLSCSQTLNHNVMYWYQQKSSQAPKLLFHYYDKDFNNEADTPDNFQSRRPNTSFCFLDIRSPGLGDTAMYLCATSRDSRNEQFFGPGTRLTVL.

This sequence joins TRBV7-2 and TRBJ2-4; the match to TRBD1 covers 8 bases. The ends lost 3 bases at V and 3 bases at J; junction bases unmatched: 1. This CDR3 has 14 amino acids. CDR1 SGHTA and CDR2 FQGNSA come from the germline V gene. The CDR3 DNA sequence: TGTGCCAGCAGCTTCACAGGGGGCAAAAACATTCAGTACTTC. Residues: CASSFTGGKNIQYF.

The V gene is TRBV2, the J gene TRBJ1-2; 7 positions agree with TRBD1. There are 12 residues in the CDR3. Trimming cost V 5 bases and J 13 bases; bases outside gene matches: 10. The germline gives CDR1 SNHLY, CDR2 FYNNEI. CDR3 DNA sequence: TGTGCCAGCAGTTACACCCGGGACAGAATCACCTTC. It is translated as CASSYTRDRITF.

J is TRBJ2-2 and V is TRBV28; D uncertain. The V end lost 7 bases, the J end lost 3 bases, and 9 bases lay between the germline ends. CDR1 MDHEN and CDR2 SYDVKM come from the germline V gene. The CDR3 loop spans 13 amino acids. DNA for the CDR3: TGTGCCAGCACCACGGGCCACACCGGGGAGCTGTTTTTT. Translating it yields CASTTGHTGELFF.

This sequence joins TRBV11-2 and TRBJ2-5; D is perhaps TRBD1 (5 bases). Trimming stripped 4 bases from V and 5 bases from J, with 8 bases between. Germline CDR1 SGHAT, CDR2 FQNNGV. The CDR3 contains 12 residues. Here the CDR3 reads CASSSGAETQYF. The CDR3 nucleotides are TGTGCCAGCAGCTCTGGGGCGGAGACCCAGTACTTC. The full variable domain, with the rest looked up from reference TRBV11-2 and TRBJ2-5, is EAGVAQSPRYKIIEKRQSVAFWCNPISGHATLYWYQQILGQGPKLLIQFQNNGVVDDSQLPKDRFSAERLKGVDSTLKIQPAKLEDSAVYLCASSSGAETQYFGPGTRLLVL.

The CDR3 nucleotides read TGTGCCAGCTCTGAATCTCCGGGGGGGGCCAACGTCCTGACTTTC. It yields the protein CASSESPGGANVLTF. The chain uses TRBV18 and TRBJ2-6, with a weak D call TRBD2 (5 bases). This CDR3 spans 15 amino acids. Germline lookup yields CDR1 KGHSH and CDR2 LQKENI. V was trimmed by 6 bases and J by 4 bases, leaving 13 bases between them.

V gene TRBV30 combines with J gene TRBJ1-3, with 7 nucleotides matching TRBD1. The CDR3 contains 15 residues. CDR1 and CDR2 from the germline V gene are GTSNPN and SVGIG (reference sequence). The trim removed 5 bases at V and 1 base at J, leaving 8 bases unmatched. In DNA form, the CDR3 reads TGTGCCTGGCACCCGACAGGGAAATCTGGAAACACCATATATTTT. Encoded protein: CAWHPTGKSGNTIYF.

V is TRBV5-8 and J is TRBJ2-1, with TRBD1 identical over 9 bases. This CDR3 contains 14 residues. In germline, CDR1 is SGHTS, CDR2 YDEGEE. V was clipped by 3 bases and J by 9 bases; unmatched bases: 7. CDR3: CASSSGTGWSEQFF. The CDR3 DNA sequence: TGTGCCAGCAGCTCCGGGACAGGGTGGAGTGAGCAGTTCTTC.

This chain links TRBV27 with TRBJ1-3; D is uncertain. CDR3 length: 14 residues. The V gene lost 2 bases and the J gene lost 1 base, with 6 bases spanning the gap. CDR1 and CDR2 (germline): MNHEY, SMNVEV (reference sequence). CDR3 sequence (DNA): TGTGCCAGCAGTTTAAGAGAATCTGGAAACACCATATATTTT. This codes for CASSLRESGNTIYF.

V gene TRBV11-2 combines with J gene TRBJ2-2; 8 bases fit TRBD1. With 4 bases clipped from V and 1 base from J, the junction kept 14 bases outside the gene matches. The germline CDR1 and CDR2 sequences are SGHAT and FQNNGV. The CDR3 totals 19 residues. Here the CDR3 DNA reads TGTGCCAGCAGCTGGAGGACAGGGTTACCTCGTGGGAACACCGGGGAGCTGTTTTTT. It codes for CASSWRTGLPRGNTGELFF.

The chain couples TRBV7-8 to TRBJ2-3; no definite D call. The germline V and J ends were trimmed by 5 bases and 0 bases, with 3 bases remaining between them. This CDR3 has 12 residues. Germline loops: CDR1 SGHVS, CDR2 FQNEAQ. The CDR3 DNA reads TGTGCCAGCAGCCCCAGCACAGATACGCAGTATTTT. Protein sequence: CASSPSTDTQYF.

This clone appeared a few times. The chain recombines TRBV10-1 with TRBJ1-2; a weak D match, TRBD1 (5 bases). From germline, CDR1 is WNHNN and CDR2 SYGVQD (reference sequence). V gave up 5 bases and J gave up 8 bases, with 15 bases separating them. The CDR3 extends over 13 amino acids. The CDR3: CASSSTARGGYTF. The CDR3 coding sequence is TGCGCCAGCAGTAGTACAGCAAGGGGAGGCTACACCTTC.

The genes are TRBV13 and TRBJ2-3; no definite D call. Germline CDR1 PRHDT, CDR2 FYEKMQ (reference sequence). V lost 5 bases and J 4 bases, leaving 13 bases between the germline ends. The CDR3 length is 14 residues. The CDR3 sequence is CASSPARLSDTQYF. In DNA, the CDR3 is TGTGCCAGCAGCCCAGCCAGACTGTCAGATACGCAGTATTTT.

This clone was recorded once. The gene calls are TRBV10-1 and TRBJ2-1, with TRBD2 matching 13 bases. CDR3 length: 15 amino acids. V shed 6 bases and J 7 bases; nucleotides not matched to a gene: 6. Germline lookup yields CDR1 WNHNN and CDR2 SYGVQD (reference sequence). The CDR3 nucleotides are TGCGCCAGCAGGGCCGGGACTAGCGGGACGAATGAGCAGTTCTTC. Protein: CASRAGTSGTNEQFF.

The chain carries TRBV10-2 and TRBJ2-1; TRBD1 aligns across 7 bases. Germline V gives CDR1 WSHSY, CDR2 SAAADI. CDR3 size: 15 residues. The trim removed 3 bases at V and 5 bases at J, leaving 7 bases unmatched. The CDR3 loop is CASSEGTVFNNEQFF. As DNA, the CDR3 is TGCGCCAGCAGTGAAGGGACAGTTTTTAACAATGAGCAGTTCTTC.